A few counts support the clone carrying this T cell receptor beta chain. One entry per CDR3 protein, called by TCRdb with MiXCR from the 5' RACE reads. The data show roughly 500,000 distinct CDR3 sequences, roughly 19% seen once. This sample is part of a study of T cells after yellow fever vaccination. This CDR3 comprises 11 residues. This TCR derives from a man younger than 40 who received the YFV17D yellow fever vaccine. Specimen: PBMCs, collected 15 days after the yellow fever booster vaccination. J is TRBJ1-1 and V is TRBV21-1. TRBV21-1 is a documented pseudogene. In nucleotides, the CDR3 is TGTGCCAGTGATATGAACACTGAAGCTTTCTTT. Amino acids: CASDMNTEAFF.